The 20 T cell receptor beta chains given below trace back to one sample, sequenced in a study of T cells in women clearing cervical HPV infection. The table came from immunoSEQ multiplex PCR; TCRdb's copy has only in-frame clones and leaves some out. The table lists 25,000 to 35,000 clones, with about 23% in the top ten. The source material was blood buffy coat. Receptors were obtained from a woman aged 18 to 75 with a cervical HPV16 infection that either progressed to CIN3+ or cleared (not recorded which).

A word on this clone: The DNA ends 3 residues before the CDR3 does, and the rest of the CDR3 is filled in from the germline J gene. The chain has TRBV10-1 and TRBJ2-1; 9 nucleotides line up with TRBD2. The V gene's germline CDR1 is WNHNN and CDR2 SYGVQD (reference sequence). V was clipped by 5 bases and J by 7 bases; unmatched bases: 12. The CDR3 is made up of 16 amino acids. The covered CDR3 bases are TGCGCCAGCAGTTCCGACTTTGCGGGAGGGAAAAATGAG. Its protein product is CASSSDFAGGKNE. The full-length CDR3 reads as CASSSDFAGGKNEQFF.

As to this clone: Read coverage stops 3 residues before the CDR3 terminus; the germline J gene supplies the remainder. The chain uses TRBV11-2 and TRBJ2-1; no reliable D call. This CDR3 is 13 amino acids long. Germline V lookup: CDR1 SGHAT, CDR2 FQNNGV. V shed 5 bases and J shed 7 bases, with 12 bases lying between them. The sequenced part of the CDR3 DNA is TGTGCCAGCAGCCTTAGGAAAGGGAATGAG. Translation gives CASSLRKGNE. The full CDR3 reads CASSLRKGNEQFF. The variable domain in full, with the rest retrieved from reference TRBV11-2 and TRBJ2-1, is EAGVAQSPRYKIIEKRQSVAFWCNPISGHATLYWYQQILGQGPKLLIQFQNNGVVDDSQLPKDRFSAERLKGVDSTLKIQPAKLEDSAVYLCASSLRKGNEQFFGPGTRLTVL.

Concerning this clone: The CDR3 end lies 3 residues beyond the end of the read and is filled in from the germline J gene. This chain links TRBV11-3 with TRBJ2-2; 7 nucleotides agree with TRBD1. This CDR3 contains 14 residues. V was clipped by 5 bases and J by 7 bases; unmatched bases: 7. Germline values: CDR1 SGHNT, CDR2 YENEEA. CDR3 DNA, as far as it was read: TGTGCCAGCAGCCACCGGCAGGGGGTCGGGGAG. Translated, it gives CASSHRQGVGE. The whole CDR3 region reads CASSHRQGVGELFF.

About this clone: The read gets to within 3 residues of the CDR3 end, and the germline J gene fills in the rest. This sequence joins TRBV6-1 and TRBJ2-3; possibly TRBD1 for D (5 bases). Germline V gives CDR1 MNHNS, CDR2 SASEGT. This CDR3 has 14 amino acids. The covered CDR3 bases are TGTGCCAGCAGTGAAGGGGCAGGGCAAGAGACG. Translation: CASSEGAGQET. Given in full, the CDR3 is CASSEGAGQETQYF.

Details on this clone: The CDR3 goes on 3 residues after the read ends, and that part is filled in from the germline J gene. V and J are TRBV10-3 and TRBJ2-7, with 11 positions matching TRBD2. Germline assignment: CDR1 ENHRY and CDR2 SYGVKD. Trimming cost V 11 bases and J 3 bases; bases outside gene matches: 6. CDR3 length: 13 amino acids. Incomplete CDR3 DNA: TGTGCCGTCACTAGCGGGAGTAGCTACGAG. Translated, it gives CAVTSGSSYE. The CDR3 reads in full as CAVTSGSSYEQYF.

Of note for this clone: Sequencing ends 3 residues short of the CDR3 end; the germline J gene provides the rest. The chain links TRBV20-1 to TRBJ2-3; D is perhaps TRBD2 (5 bases). Germline CDR1 DFQATT, CDR2 SNEGSKA (reference sequence). The CDR3 spans 15 residues. V was pared by 3 bases and J by 4 bases, with 17 bases between. Incomplete CDR3 DNA: TGCAGTGCTAGGGGTTTACCCGGGCGGGCAGATACG. This codes for CSARGLPGRADT. The CDR3 in its entirety is CSARGLPGRADTQYF.

As for this clone: The read finishes 3 residues shy of the CDR3 end, and the germline J gene is used to complete it. This chain uses TRBV18 with TRBJ1-1; possibly TRBD1 for D (6 bases). V dropped 3 bases and J dropped 1 base, with 12 bases sitting between them. This CDR3 is built from 15 residues. Germline CDR1 KGHSH, CDR2 LQKENI. CDR3 residues: CASSPATGPNTEAFF. The covered CDR3 bases are TGTGCCAGCTCACCCGCGACAGGTCCGAACACTGAA.

As for this clone: The read stops 3 residues short of the end of the CDR3; the missing end is completed from the germline J gene. The V call is TRBV2, the J call TRBJ2-1; 9 bases fit TRBD2. V lost 7 bases and J lost 8; bases outside the gene matches: 15. Germline-derived CDR1 and CDR2 are SNHLY and FYNNEI. This CDR3 has 16 residues. CDR3 DNA, as far as it was read: TGTGCCAGCACCGAGGGCCAAGCGGGAGGACTGGATGAG. This sequence encodes CASTEGQAGGLDE. The whole CDR3 protein is CASTEGQAGGLDEQFF.

Notes on this clone: With the read ending 3 residues before the CDR3 end, the germline J gene is used to fill in that end. V and J are TRBV7-9 and TRBJ2-3, with D unclear. CDR3 length equals 13 residues. Germline CDR1 is SEHNR and CDR2 is FQNEAQ (reference sequence). The chain's CDR3 is CASSLAGLETQYF. CDR3 bases read: TGTGCCAGCAGCTTAGCAGGGTTGGAGACG.

The CDR3 DNA, read in part, is TGTGCCAGCAGCCCGGGCGGAGGGGCAGAGACC. Residues: CASSPGGGAET. The full CDR3 reads CASSPGGGAETQYF. The rearrangement uses TRBV7-9 and TRBJ2-5, with a possible D match to TRBD2 (6 bases). The sequenced fragment ends 3 residues before the CDR3 boundary, so the rest is inferred from the germline J gene. Germline V gene lookup returns CDR1 SEHNR and CDR2 FQNEAQ (reference sequence). This CDR3 has 14 residues. Trimming removed 5 bases from V and 4 bases from J, with 14 bases in between.

Remarks on this clone: The read gets to within 3 residues of the CDR3 end, and the germline J gene fills in the rest. This chain uses TRBV20-1 with TRBJ2-6; 7 bases map to TRBD2. This CDR3 is 15 amino acids long. With V trimmed by 3 bases and J by 4 bases, 6 bases remained unmatched. Germline CDR1 is DFQATT and CDR2 is SNEGSKA (reference sequence). The CDR3 here is CSASRGRSGANVLTF. CDR3 bases read: TGCAGTGCTAGTCGCGGGAGATCGGGGGCCAACGTC.

Comment on this clone: The DNA ends 3 residues before the CDR3 does, and the rest of the CDR3 is filled in from the germline J gene. The V gene is TRBV20-1, the J gene TRBJ2-5; 9 bases agree with TRBD2. V gave up 7 bases and J gave up 2 bases; unmatched junction bases: 11. The CDR3 runs 15 residues. In germline, CDR1 is DFQATT, CDR2 SNEGSKA (reference sequence). CDR3 bases read: TGCAGTGGACACCCTAGCGGGGCCATTCAAGAGACC. It codes for CSGHPSGAIQET. The CDR3 as a whole reads CSGHPSGAIQETQYF.

As for this clone: The read halts 3 residues ahead of the CDR3 end, with the missing end drawn from the germline J gene. The chain couples TRBV18 to TRBJ1-1, with no clear D. The CDR3 contains 15 residues. V lost 1 base and J lost 6, with 15 bases in between. In germline, CDR1 is KGHSH, CDR2 LQKENI. The sequenced part of the CDR3 DNA is TGTGCCAGCTCACCACGATCCCCAGGCAGCTCTGAA. Amino acids: CASSPRSPGSSE. The entire CDR3 protein is CASSPRSPGSSEAFF.

Worth noting for this clone: Read sequence stops 3 residues before the CDR3 end, and the germline J gene provides the missing end. V gene TRBV5-1 combines with J gene TRBJ2-5; maybe TRBD1 (6 bases). The CDR3 length is 15 residues. Trimming removed 3 bases at V and 2 bases at J, with 14 bases between. Germline assignment: CDR1 SGHRS and CDR2 YFSETQ. CDR3 residues: CASSSAGTPQETQYF. The CDR3 bases that were read are TGCGCCAGCAGCTCCGCCGGGACACCTCAAGAGACC.

Turning to this clone: The CDR3 is cut off 3 residues early in the read; its end comes from the germline J gene. This chain uses TRBV19 with TRBJ2-2; TRBD2 matches 10 bases. From germline, CDR1 is LNHDA and CDR2 SQIVND (reference sequence). The CDR3 is 15 amino acids. The V gene end was trimmed by 10 bases and the J gene end by 5 bases; junction bases not matched to a gene: 10. This chain's CDR3 is CATRGTSVGTGELFF. Partial CDR3 DNA: TGTGCCACAAGAGGGACTAGCGTTGGAACCGGGGAG.

In regard to this clone: The missing CDR3 end, 3 residues past where the read stops, is filled in from the germline J gene. The V call is TRBV23-1, the J call TRBJ1-1; D gene unclear. TRBV23-1 is an ORF, with its function uncertain. The CDR3 extends over 8 amino acids. The part of the CDR3 DNA that was read is TGCGCCAGCAAACTC. This sequence encodes CASKL. The whole CDR3 region reads CASKLAFF.

On this clone: Read data end 3 residues before the CDR3 end; the end is taken from the germline J gene. V gene TRBV10-3 combines with J gene TRBJ2-7; TRBD1 aligns across 8 bases. This CDR3 has 15 amino acids. The V gene end was trimmed by 0 bases and the J gene end by 1 base; junction bases not matched to a gene: 2. Germline lookup yields CDR1 ENHRY and CDR2 SYGVKD. CDR3 DNA (partial): TGTGCCATCAGTGAGTCACAGGGGGTTTCCTACGAG. It yields the protein CAISESQGVSYE. In full, the CDR3 reads CAISESQGVSYEQYF.

Comments on this clone: Read data end 3 residues before the CDR3 end; the end is taken from the germline J gene. The chain carries TRBV30 and TRBJ2-1, with TRBD1 matching 7 bases. The V gene end was trimmed by 7 bases and the J gene end by 0 bases; junction bases not matched to a gene: 6. The germline CDR1 and CDR2 sequences are GTSNPN and SVGIG (reference sequence). This CDR3 contains 14 residues. Partial CDR3 DNA: TGTGCCTACCTTCGACAGGGCTCCTACAATGAG. Protein product: CAYLRQGSYNE. The entire CDR3 reads CAYLRQGSYNEQFF.

With regard to this clone: The read ends 3 residues before the CDR3 terminus; that terminus is restored from the germline J gene. The V gene is TRBV7-6, the J gene TRBJ1-1; the D is unclear. Deletions cut 5 bases from V and 5 bases from J, with 12 bases between. The germline gives CDR1 SGHVS, CDR2 FNYEAQ. This CDR3 spans 13 amino acids. The covered CDR3 bases are TGTGCCAGCAGCGAGGGCCAGTTGACTGAA. Protein: CASSEGQLTE. The full CDR3 sequence reads CASSEGQLTEAFF.

Note on this clone: The read ends 3 residues early relative to the CDR3; the germline J gene fills the gap. The chain employs TRBV24-1 and TRBJ2-7; the match to TRBD1 covers 9 bases. The ends lost 7 bases at V and 0 bases at J; junction bases unmatched: 9. Germline CDR1 is KGHDR and CDR2 is SFDVKD. The CDR3 runs to 16 residues. This CDR3 reads CATSQSGTGISYEQYF. CDR3 DNA, as far as it was read: TGTGCCACCAGCCAGTCCGGGACAGGGATCTCCTACGAG.